The text below deals with one T cell receptor beta chain. What it recognizes is unknown. This record belongs to a study of CD8 T cells in ankylosing spondylitis. Findings of the study overall: Blood of patients with ankylosing spondylitis appeared to be characterized by a TCR beta motif of several highly homologous variants.

TCRdb fed the 5' RACE reads into MiXCR, producing one record per CDR3 protein. This sample carries around 220,000 distinct CDR3 sequences, roughly a tenth of them seen once, and the ten largest clones take less than 25%. Germline V CDR1 and CDR2: LNHNV, YYDKDF (reference sequence). The CDR3 has 17 amino acids. V was trimmed by 0 bases and J by 3 bases, leaving 18 bases between them. The rearrangement joins TRBV15 to TRBJ2-7; possibly TRBD2 for D (7 bases). The TCR comes from a male donor with ankylosing spondylitis or in good health (not recorded which). Sequencing was carried out using blood, either unsorted or a sorted T cell fraction (not recorded which). The CDR3 nucleotides read TGTGCCACCAGCAGAGATATACGGGGGGCTGGGGACTACGAGCAGTACTTC. Amino acid sequence: CATSRDIRGAGDYEQYF.